The subject of this entry is one T cell receptor beta chain. What it binds is not known. The source of the sample is a study of CD8+CD57+ T cells in acquired aplastic anemia. On the study more broadly: Sorted CD4+ and CD8+ cells gave an average of 3.2 ug of DNA. The study obtained around 10 million reads on average for CD4+ cells from healthy donors. Overall study results and limits: Shared by patients and controls, 25 to 35 CD8+ CDR3s were abundant in patients.

CDR3 and TCR beta VDJ profiling relied on a genomic DNA template. TCRdb independently ran MiXCR on the reads; one entry per CDR3 protein. The sample lists tens of thousands of distinct CDR3 sequences, 70% to 80% occurring once. CDR1 is SGDLS and CDR2 is YYNGEE in the germline V gene. CDR3 length: 13 residues. After removal of 3 bases from V and 6 bases from J, the junction contained 5 bases not matched to a gene. This receptor was identified in a human donor in good health, serving as a control. V is TRBV9 and J is TRBJ2-7; TRBD1 agrees at 8 bases. The source material was sorted CD4+, CD8+, or CD8+CD57+ T cells (not recorded which) from PBMCs. This chain's CDR3 is CASSGQGRFEQYF. DNA for the CDR3: TGTGCCAGCAGCGGACAGGGGAGGTTCGAGCAGTACTTC.